These 7 T cell receptor beta chains were all obtained from the same sample, sequenced in a study of tumor-infiltrating lymphocytes in localized non-small cell lung cancer. The assay was immunoSEQ multiplex PCR, and TCRdb's table has in-frame clones only and misses some. The sample consists of 13,000 or so clones, approximately 73% of them appearing once. The sample comprised uninvolved lung tissue not adjacent to the tumor. The receptors originated from a human donor with non-small cell lung cancer.

The chain is built from TRBV7-9 and TRBJ2-3, with 7 bases matching TRBD2. Germline V lookup: CDR1 SEHNR, CDR2 FQNEAQ (reference sequence). This CDR3 is 14 amino acids long. The trim removed 5 bases at V and 2 bases at J, leaving 4 bases unmatched. As DNA, the CDR3 is TGTGCCAGCAGCCCTGGGGACTACACAGATACGCAGTATTTT. This sequence encodes CASSPGDYTDTQYF.

The chain recombines TRBV29-1 with TRBJ2-5; 9 positions agree with TRBD1. J gave up 3 bases and V 0 bases, and 11 bases lay outside the gene matches. From germline, CDR1 is SQVTM and CDR2 ANQGSEA. The CDR3 contains 17 residues. DNA of the CDR3: TGCAGCGTTGAAGATATCCCGGGACAGGGAAAAAAAGAGACCCAGTACTTC. This translates into CSVEDIPGQGKKETQYF.

This chain uses TRBV2 with TRBJ2-7; TRBD2 matches at 11 bases. Germline CDR1 SNHLY, CDR2 FYNNEI. This CDR3 spans 15 amino acids. V shed 6 bases and J 2 bases; nucleotides not matched to a gene: 6. The CDR3 here is CASRIGTSGTYEQYF. In nucleotides, the CDR3 is TGTGCCAGCAGGATAGGGACTAGCGGAACCTACGAGCAGTACTTC.

The chain recombines TRBV28 with TRBJ2-1, with 11 bases fitting TRBD2. Germline CDR1 MDHEN, CDR2 SYDVKM. V was pared by 8 bases and J by 6 bases, with 9 bases of the junction left unmatched. CDR3 length: 15 residues. The CDR3 DNA follows: TGTGCCAGCGGGGATGTTAGCGGGAGGGTCAATGAGCAGTTCTTC. As protein: CASGDVSGRVNEQFF.

This chain connects TRBV5-4 to TRBJ2-5; either TRBD1 or TRBD2 may supply D (6 bases each). V was clipped by 7 bases and J by 3 bases, with 16 bases between them. CDR1 and CDR2 (germline): SGHNT, YYREEE (reference sequence). The CDR3 runs to 14 residues. This chain's CDR3 is CASCKRGAKETQYF. The CDR3 DNA sequence: TGTGCCAGCTGTAAAAGGGGGGCCAAAGAGACCCAGTACTTC.

The rearrangement uses TRBV28 and TRBJ1-4, with D uncertain. V lost 3 bases, J lost 4 bases, and 6 bases lay in between. The CDR3 has 13 residues. The germline V gene encodes CDR1 MDHEN and CDR2 SYDVKM. The CDR3 reads CASSLLGNEKLFF. CDR3 in DNA: TGTGCCAGCAGTTTGCTGGGTAATGAAAAACTGTTTTTT.

The chain recombines TRBV7-2 with TRBJ2-1; 9 nucleotides line up with TRBD2. The CDR3 runs 15 residues. Germline V gene data show CDR1 as SGHTA and CDR2 as FQGNSA. V shed 4 bases, J shed 9 bases, and the junction held 10 bases outside the gene matches. CDR3 protein: CASSSGTSRMIEQFF. CDR3 bases: TGTGCCAGCAGCTCCGGGACTAGCCGTATGATTGAGCAGTTCTTC.